The clone carrying this T cell receptor beta chain was found many times. The antigen remains undetermined. The germline gives CDR1 MDHEN, CDR2 SYDVKM. The V segment lost 3 bases and the J segment 0 bases; nucleotides outside the gene matches: 5. This CDR3 comprises 16 residues. The hyperthyroidism patients had all been newly diagnosed, and their disease duration was under 2 months. Their ages ranged from 18 to 65 years. Progressors' blood was drawn at hyperthyroidism diagnosis, before ophthalmopathy symptoms. These data are taken from a study of T cells in Graves' hyperthyroidism and ophthalmopathy. Study-wide points: The model made its ophthalmopathy prediction, and onset followed a median 6.5 months later. Blood also carried most thyroid clonotypes expanded above 0.001.

The CDR3 regions of TCR beta were amplified from RNA transcripts. HTBI primers drove first-round RT-PCR of the TCR CDR3. In TCRdb, the multiplex PCR reads were re-called with MiXCR into one record per CDR3 protein. The data show nearly 600,000 distinct CDR3 sequences, 14% seen once. The chain is built from TRBV28 and TRBJ1-3; 7 nucleotides line up with TRBD1. This receptor was identified in a young woman with Graves' hyperthyroidism that later progressed to Graves' ophthalmopathy. The material sequenced was blood. CDR3 in DNA: TGTGCCAGCAGTTTCAGGACAGGAAACTCTGGAAACACCATATATTTT. This sequence encodes CASSFRTGNSGNTIYF.